What follows are 18 T cell receptor beta chains derived from one specimen sequenced in a study of shared clonotypes between healthy human individuals. Cells designated naive CD8 were CD45RO-negative and were positively selected for CCR7, with terminally differentiated effector memory CD45RA+ cells excluded. Libraries were prepared by immunoSEQ multiplex PCR; TCRdb keeps only in-frame clonotypes and omits some of them. This table has about 2.1 million clones, 93% appearing once. The sample was naive CD8+ T cells from PBMCs. Receptors originate from a man younger than 35 in good health. Some clones in this sample may be carry-over from other donors' samples.

This CDR3 reads CASSLGDSLNQPQHF. The CDR3 coding sequence is TGTGCCAGCAGTTTAGGGGACAGCCTAAATCAGCCCCAGCATTTT. V gene TRBV28 combines with J gene TRBJ1-5, with 7 bases lining up with TRBD1. CDR1 and CDR2 from the germline V gene are MDHEN and SYDVKM. The CDR3 is 15 amino acids. Losses at the gene ends were 2 bases for V and 4 bases for J; bases not matched to a gene: 5.

The chain employs TRBV11-2 and TRBJ2-2; D is perhaps TRBD2 (5 bases). Germline CDR1 reads SGHAT; CDR2 reads FQNNGV. The CDR3 consists of 15 residues. The V end was cut by 5 bases, the J end by 6 bases, with 16 bases between. The CDR3 region is CASSPSRASPGELFF. The CDR3 DNA is TGTGCCAGCAGCCCCAGTAGGGCTAGCCCCGGGGAGCTGTTTTTT.

The chain carries TRBV4-1 and TRBJ2-7; a weak D match, TRBD2 (5 bases). The germline CDR1 and CDR2 sequences are MGHRA and YSYEKL. The CDR3 is 15 residues long. V was pared by 1 base and J by 2 bases, with 12 bases between. CDR3 loop: CASSQASGAAYEQYF. The CDR3 DNA follows: TGCGCCAGCAGCCAAGCAAGCGGAGCTGCCTACGAGCAGTACTTC.

In regard to this clone: Other DNA sequences from this sample encode an identical CDR3 as well. The rearrangement joins TRBV18 to TRBJ2-5; TRBD1 aligns across 8 bases. Germline assignment: CDR1 KGHSH and CDR2 LQKENI. The CDR3 covers 14 residues. The trim removed 6 bases at V and 4 bases at J, leaving 7 bases unmatched. The CDR3 DNA reads as TGTGCCAGCTCTCCTGACAGGGGAGGAGAGACCCAGTACTTC. Protein sequence: CASSPDRGGETQYF. Full variable domain (rest looked up from reference TRBV18 and TRBJ2-5): NAGVMQNPRHLVRRRGQEARLRCSPMKGHSHVYWYRQLPEEGLKFMVYLQKENIIDESGMPKERFSAEFPKEGPSILRIQQVVRGDSAAYFCASSPDRGGETQYFGPGTRLLVL.

The chain links TRBV7-9 to TRBJ2-3; tentatively, D is TRBD1 (5 bases). The length of the CDR3 is 17 residues. CDR1 is SEHNR, CDR2 FQNEAQ, per germline (reference sequence). Trimming removed 1 base from V and 4 bases from J, with 18 bases in between. The CDR3 reads CASSLVGLGLISDTQYF. The DNA for the CDR3 is TGTGCCAGCAGCTTAGTAGGTTTGGGGCTAATTTCAGATACGCAGTATTTT. Supplemented by reference TRBV7-9 and TRBJ2-3, the full variable domain reads DTGVSQNPRHKITKRGQNVTFRCDPISEHNRLYWYRQTLGQGPEFLTYFQNEAQLEKSRLLSDRFSAERPKGSFSTLEIQRTEQGDSAMYLCASSLVGLGLISDTQYFGPGTRLTVL.

The chain's CDR3 is CASSIDSGGHNEQFF. CDR3 in DNA: TGTGCCAGTAGTATAGATTCCGGAGGCCATAATGAGCAGTTCTTC. The genes are TRBV19 and TRBJ2-1, with a weak D call TRBD2 (5 bases). V was pared by 0 bases and J by 7 bases, with 13 bases between. This CDR3 contains 15 residues. CDR1 and CDR2 (germline): LNHDA, SQIVND (reference sequence).

The V call is TRBV7-8, the J call TRBJ1-2, with D perhaps matching TRBD1 (5 bases). V was clipped by 8 bases and J by 8 bases, with 12 bases between them. This CDR3 spans 11 amino acids. Germline CDR1 and CDR2: SGHVS and FQNEAQ. The CDR3 DNA reads TGTGCCAGCTCGGAGGGGATCGGCTACACCTTC. This codes for CASSEGIGYTF.

For this clone: In the same sample, other DNA sequences code for this CDR3. The genes are TRBV27 and TRBJ2-3, with a possible D match to TRBD2 (6 bases). The V gene's germline CDR1 is MNHEY and CDR2 SMNVEV (reference sequence). V lost 3 bases and J 1 base, leaving 11 bases between the germline ends. This CDR3 is 15 amino acids long. The CDR3 here is CASSFGGRGTDTQYF. The CDR3 nucleotides are TGTGCCAGCAGTTTTGGAGGGAGAGGCACAGATACGCAGTATTTT.

Points on this clone: Other DNA sequences in this specimen translate into the identical CDR3. The V gene is TRBV4-1, the J gene TRBJ2-7; either TRBD1 or TRBD2 may supply D (5 bases each). The V gene lost 1 base and the J gene lost 2 bases, with 6 bases spanning the gap. The V gene's germline CDR1 is MGHRA and CDR2 YSYEKL. The length of the CDR3 is 13 residues. The CDR3 region is CASSQVGAYEQYF. The CDR3 DNA is TGCGCCAGCAGCCAAGTGGGGGCCTACGAGCAGTACTTC.

The chain recombines TRBV13 with TRBJ2-1; 8 nucleotides align to TRBD2. V was clipped by 2 bases and J by 8 bases; unmatched bases: 11. Germline-derived CDR1 and CDR2 are PRHDT and FYEKMQ (reference sequence). This CDR3 has 16 residues. The CDR3: CASSLTDPGLVYEQFF. CDR3 in DNA: TGTGCCAGCAGCTTAACGGACCCGGGACTAGTCTATGAGCAGTTCTTC.

This rearrangement joins TRBV6-1 to TRBJ2-7; 9 bases fit TRBD2. The V gene end was trimmed by 2 bases and the J gene end by 5 bases; junction bases not matched to a gene: 7. The CDR3 has 15 residues. Germline loops: CDR1 MNHNS, CDR2 SASEGT. In DNA, the CDR3 is TGTGCCAGCAGTGAAACGGGCGGGAGGGCTGACGAGCAGTACTTC. This codes for CASSETGGRADEQYF.

The chain employs TRBV28 and TRBJ2-1; 9 bases fit TRBD2. The CDR3 loop spans 11 amino acids. Trimming took 6 bases from V and 16 from J; bases not matched to a gene: 7. Per the germline V gene, CDR1 is MDHEN and CDR2 is SYDVKM. CDR3 in amino acids: CASSTSAGGFF. The CDR3 DNA is TGTGCCAGCAGCACCTCAGCGGGAGGTTTCTTC.

V is TRBV6-5 and J is TRBJ1-2; tentatively, D is TRBD1 (5 bases). V was trimmed by 6 bases and J by 2 bases, leaving 10 bases between them. There are 13 residues in the CDR3. Germline V gives CDR1 MNHEY, CDR2 SVGAGI. CDR3 amino acids: CASSAGQNYGYTF. As DNA, the CDR3 is TGTGCCAGCAGCGCGGGGCAAAACTATGGCTACACCTTC.

The chain recombines TRBV9 with TRBJ2-7, with 8 nucleotides matching TRBD2. This CDR3 is 16 amino acids long. Germline CDR1 is SGDLS and CDR2 is YYNGEE. V lost 1 base, J lost 0 bases, and 6 bases stayed unmatched. The CDR3 nucleotides read TGTGCCAGCAGCGTACCTAATAGCGGGGACTCCTACGAGCAGTACTTC. Translation gives CASSVPNSGDSYEQYF. The complete variable domain, with remaining parts taken from reference TRBV9 and TRBJ2-7, reads DSGVTQTPKHLITATGQRVTLRCSPRSGDLSVYWYQQSLDQGLQFLIQYYNGEERAKGNILERFSAQQFPDLHSELNLSSLELGDSALYFCASSVPNSGDSYEQYFGPGTRLTVT.

As concerns this clone: Other nucleotide sequences from this sample produce the same CDR3. The V call is TRBV11-2, the J call TRBJ2-7; D is perhaps TRBD1 (6 bases). Germline V lookup: CDR1 SGHAT, CDR2 FQNNGV. This CDR3 has 12 amino acids. Trimming left V 1 base short and J 7 bases short, with 8 bases between. This chain's CDR3 is CASSLGGGEQYF. DNA of the CDR3: TGTGCCAGCAGCTTAGGAGGGGGAGAGCAGTACTTC. Supplemented by reference TRBV11-2 and TRBJ2-7, the full variable domain reads EAGVAQSPRYKIIEKRQSVAFWCNPISGHATLYWYQQILGQGPKLLIQFQNNGVVDDSQLPKDRFSAERLKGVDSTLKIQPAKLEDSAVYLCASSLGGGEQYFGPGTRLTVT.

V and J are TRBV5-1 and TRBJ2-7; 8 nucleotides match TRBD2. This CDR3 spans 13 amino acids. Germline CDR1 and CDR2: SGHRS and YFSETQ. The trim removed 4 bases at V and 5 bases at J, leaving 5 bases unmatched. The CDR3 is CASSEGLADEQYF. CDR3 in DNA: TGCGCCAGCAGCGAAGGACTAGCAGACGAGCAGTACTTC.

The chain employs TRBV28 and TRBJ2-7, with 7 positions matching TRBD1. The CDR3 spans 15 residues. Unmatched junction bases numbered 10, after V lost 4 bases and J lost 4 bases. Germline V gives CDR1 MDHEN, CDR2 SYDVKM. Here the CDR3 reads CASSSPTGMGYEQYF. CDR3 coding DNA: TGTGCCAGCAGTTCCCCGACAGGGATGGGGTACGAGCAGTACTTC.

This clone was detected only once. V is TRBV11-3 and J is TRBJ2-2, with 10 bases identical to TRBD1. V shed 5 bases and J 4 bases; nucleotides not matched to a gene: 4. The CDR3 contains 15 residues. Germline V gene sequence: CDR1 SGHNT, CDR2 YENEEA. The chain's CDR3 is CASSQRTGGTGELFF. In DNA, the CDR3 is TGTGCCAGCAGCCAGAGGACAGGGGGCACCGGGGAGCTGTTTTTT.